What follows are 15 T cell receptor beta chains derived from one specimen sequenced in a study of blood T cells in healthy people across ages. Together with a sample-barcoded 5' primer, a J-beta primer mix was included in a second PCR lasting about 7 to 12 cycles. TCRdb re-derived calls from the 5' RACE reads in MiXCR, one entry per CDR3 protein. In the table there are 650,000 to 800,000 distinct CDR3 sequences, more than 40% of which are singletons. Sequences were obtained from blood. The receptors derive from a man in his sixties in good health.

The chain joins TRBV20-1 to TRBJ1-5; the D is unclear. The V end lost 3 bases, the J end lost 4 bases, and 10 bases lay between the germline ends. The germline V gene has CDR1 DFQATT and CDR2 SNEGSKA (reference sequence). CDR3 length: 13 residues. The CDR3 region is CSASGAVNQPQHF. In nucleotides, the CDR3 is TGCAGTGCTAGTGGCGCCGTAAATCAGCCCCAGCATTTT.

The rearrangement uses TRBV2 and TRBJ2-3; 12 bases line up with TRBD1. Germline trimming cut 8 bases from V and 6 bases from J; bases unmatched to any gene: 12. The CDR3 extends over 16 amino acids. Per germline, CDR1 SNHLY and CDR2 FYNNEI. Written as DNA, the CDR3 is TGTGCCAGCGAACCCACCGGGACAGGGGGCCGGGATACGCAGTATTTT. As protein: CASEPTGTGGRDTQYF. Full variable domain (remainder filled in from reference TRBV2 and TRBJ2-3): EPEVTQTPSHQVTQMGQEVILRCVPISNHLYFYWYRQILGQKVEFLVSFYNNEISEKSEIFDDQFSVERPDGSNFTLKIRSTKLEDSAMYFCASEPTGTGGRDTQYFGPGTRLTVL.

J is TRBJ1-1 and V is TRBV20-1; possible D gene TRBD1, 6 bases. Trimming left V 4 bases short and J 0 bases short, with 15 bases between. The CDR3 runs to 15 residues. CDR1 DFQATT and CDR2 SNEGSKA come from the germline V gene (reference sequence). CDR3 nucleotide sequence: TGCAGTGCTACCCGATGGGACAACATGAACACTGAAGCTTTCTTT. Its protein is CSATRWDNMNTEAFF.

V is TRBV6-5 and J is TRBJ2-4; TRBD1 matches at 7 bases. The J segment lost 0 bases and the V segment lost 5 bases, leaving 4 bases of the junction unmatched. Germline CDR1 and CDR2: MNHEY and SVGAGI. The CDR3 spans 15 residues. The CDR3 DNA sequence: TGTGCCAGCAGTACCACAGGGGTAGCCAAAAACATTCAGTACTTC. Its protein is CASSTTGVAKNIQYF.

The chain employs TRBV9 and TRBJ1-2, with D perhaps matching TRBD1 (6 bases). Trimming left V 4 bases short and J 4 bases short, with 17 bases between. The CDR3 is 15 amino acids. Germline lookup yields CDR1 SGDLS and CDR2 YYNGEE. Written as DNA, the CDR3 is TGTGCCAGCAGCCCCCCAGGGGCGGAGCCCTATGGCTACACCTTC. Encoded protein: CASSPPGAEPYGYTF.

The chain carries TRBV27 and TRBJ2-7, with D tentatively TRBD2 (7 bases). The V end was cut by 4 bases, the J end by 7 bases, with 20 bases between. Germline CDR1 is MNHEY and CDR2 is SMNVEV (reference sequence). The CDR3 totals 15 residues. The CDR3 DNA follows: TGTGCCAGCAGTTCTTCTTGGGGGGGCCTTAATGAGCAGTACTTC. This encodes CASSSSWGGLNEQYF.

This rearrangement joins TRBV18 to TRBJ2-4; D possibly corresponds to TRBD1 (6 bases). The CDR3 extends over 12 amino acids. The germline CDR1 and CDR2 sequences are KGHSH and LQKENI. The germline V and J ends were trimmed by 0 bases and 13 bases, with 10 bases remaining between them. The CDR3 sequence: CASSPPTGQQYF. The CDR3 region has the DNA TGTGCCAGCTCACCACCTACAGGGCAGCAGTACTTC.

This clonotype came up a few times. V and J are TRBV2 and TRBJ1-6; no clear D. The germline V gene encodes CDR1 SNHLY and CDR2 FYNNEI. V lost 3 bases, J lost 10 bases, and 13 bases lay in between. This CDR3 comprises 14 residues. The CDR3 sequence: CASSDGSMTSPLHF. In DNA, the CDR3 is TGTGCCAGCAGTGATGGGTCCATGACCTCACCCCTCCACTTT.

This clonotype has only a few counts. The CDR3 loop reads CASIGQFNEKLFF. The CDR3 coding sequence is TGTGCCAGCATCGGACAGTTTAATGAAAAACTGTTTTTT. V usage is TRBV2 and J usage is TRBJ1-4; D may be TRBD1 (6 bases). The CDR3 consists of 13 residues. Germline values: CDR1 SNHLY, CDR2 FYNNEI. V lost 7 bases to trimming and J lost 4 bases, with 10 bases between them.

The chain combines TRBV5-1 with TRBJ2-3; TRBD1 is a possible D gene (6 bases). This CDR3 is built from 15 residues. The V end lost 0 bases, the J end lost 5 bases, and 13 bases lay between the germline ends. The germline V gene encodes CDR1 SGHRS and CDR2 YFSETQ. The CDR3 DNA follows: TGCGCCAGCAGCTTGGGGCCCCTCAGGGGAGATACGCAGTATTTT. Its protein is CASSLGPLRGDTQYF.

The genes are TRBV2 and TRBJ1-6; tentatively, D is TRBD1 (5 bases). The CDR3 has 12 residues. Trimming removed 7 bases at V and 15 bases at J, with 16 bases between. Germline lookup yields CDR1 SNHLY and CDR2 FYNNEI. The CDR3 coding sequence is TGTGCCAGCATGATAACAGGAAGGTACCTCCACTTT. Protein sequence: CASMITGRYLHF.

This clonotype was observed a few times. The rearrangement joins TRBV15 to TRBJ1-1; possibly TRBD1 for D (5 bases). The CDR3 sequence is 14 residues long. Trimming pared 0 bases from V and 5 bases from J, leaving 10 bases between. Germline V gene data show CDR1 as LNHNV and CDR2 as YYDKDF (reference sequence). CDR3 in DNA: TGTGCCACCAGCAGAGACAGGGAGGTAACTGAAGCTTTCTTT. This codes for CATSRDREVTEAFF.

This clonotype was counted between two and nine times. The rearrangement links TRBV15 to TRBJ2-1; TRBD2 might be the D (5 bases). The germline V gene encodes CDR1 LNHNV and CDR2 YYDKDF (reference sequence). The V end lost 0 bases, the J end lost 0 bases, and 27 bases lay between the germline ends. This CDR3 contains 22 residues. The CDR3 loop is CATSRDRGGQDFTLSSYNEQFF. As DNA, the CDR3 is TGTGCCACCAGCAGAGACAGAGGAGGCCAGGACTTCACCTTGAGCTCCTACAATGAGCAGTTCTTC.

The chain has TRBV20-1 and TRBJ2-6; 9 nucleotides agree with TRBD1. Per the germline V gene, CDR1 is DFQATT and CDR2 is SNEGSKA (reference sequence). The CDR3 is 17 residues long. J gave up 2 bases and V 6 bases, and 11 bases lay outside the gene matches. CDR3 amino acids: CSATGQGVGAGANVLTF. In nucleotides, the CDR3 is TGCAGTGCAACGGGACAGGGTGTGGGCGCTGGGGCCAACGTCCTGACTTTC.

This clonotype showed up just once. Here the CDR3 reads CASSLDSNQETQYF. DNA for the CDR3: TGCGCCAGCAGCTTAGACAGTAATCAAGAGACCCAGTACTTC. This rearrangement joins TRBV5-1 to TRBJ2-7; a weak D match, TRBD1 (5 bases). The tail of the sequence fits TRBJ2-5 better, so the J call may be wrong. The CDR3 sequence is 14 residues long. Germline CDR1 SGHRS, CDR2 YFSETQ.